This T cell receptor (beta chain) was sequenced during a study of blood T cell repertoires in COVID-19. Overall study: In each case, the material was cDNA or gDNA derived from T cells, B-cell-depleted T cells, or PBMCs.

Per germline, CDR1 SGHNT and CDR2 YYREEE (reference sequence). This CDR3 contains 15 residues. Trimming removed 3 bases from V and 2 bases from J, with 12 bases in between. Sequencing used immunoSEQ multiplex PCR; TCRdb keeps in-frame clones, though not all of them. The table includes 200,000 to 250,000 clones, nearly 90% detected once. Sequenced input: PBMCs or T cells enriched from blood (not recorded which). The rearrangement links TRBV5-4 to TRBJ2-1; D unclear. This TCR was sampled from a man aged 30 to 45 who had been exposed to COVID-19. This chain's CDR3 is CASSSPSSPYNEQFF. The CDR3 region has the DNA TGTGCCAGCAGCTCCCCATCAAGCCCCTACAATGAGCAGTTCTTC.